Included here is one T cell receptor (beta chain) sequence, with context. What it recognizes is unknown. Definition of naive CD8+ T cells rested on a CD45RO-CCR7+CD27+CD95- profile. This sample is drawn from a study of CXCR3-negative and CXCR3-positive naive CD8 T cells. Study in general: Collectively, the libraries yielded 110 million to 150 million TRB reads in total, at about 1.5 +/- 0.3 million per library.

Libraries were UMI-labeled 5' RACE TRB cDNA. TCRdb re-called the 5' RACE reads and catalogs CDR3 proteins one per entry, DNA excluded. The repertoire shows around 140,000 distinct CDR3 sequences; the top ten hold under 0.5%. Study-wide results and limits: The study found comparably high diversity in both naive subsets and much lower diversity in memory CD8+ cells. More hydrophobic TRB CDR3s were found in CXCR3-positive naive cells than in CXCR3-negative naive cells.

The material sequenced was naive CXCR3- CD8+ T cells from blood. Stated subset: CD45RO-CCR7+CD27+CD95- naive CD8+ T cells lacking CXCR3 (TNR3-). This TCR derives from a human donor in good health. Some clones in this sample may be carry-over from other donors' samples.

CDR3 loop: CASSWYNSPLHF. The genes are TRBV12-3 or TRBV12-4 and TRBJ1-6. This CDR3 has 12 residues.